The table lists the clone carrying this T cell receptor (beta chain) with a few counts. Trimming removed 0 bases from V and 5 bases from J; junction bases left unmatched: 10. The CDR3 totals 17 residues. Looked up from germline, CDR1 is LGHDT and CDR2 is YNNKEL (reference sequence). This record comes from a study of identical twins. With template switching, a universal primer site was added, and the cDNA carried unique molecular identifiers. MiXCR was run by TCRdb on the 5' RACE reads, yielding one entry per CDR3 protein. The top ten clones hold around 0.98% of a sample with around 680,000 distinct CDR3 sequences, roughly 8% of them seen once. The same data also went into a second study, on yellow fever vaccine responses in identical twins.

Sample: PBMCs. The chain carries TRBV3-1 and TRBJ2-7; 10 bases line up with TRBD1. This receptor was identified in a woman between 18 and 29 years old in good health. This chain's CDR3 is CASSQEPIRQGADEQYF. CDR3 nucleotide sequence: TGTGCCAGCAGCCAAGAACCGATCAGACAGGGGGCGGACGAGCAGTACTTC.